This T cell receptor (beta chain) was documented in a study of T cell responses to AZD1222 COVID-19 vaccine. The germline gives CDR1 LGHDT, CDR2 YNNKEL (reference sequence). CDR3 length equals 14 residues. J gave up 5 bases and V 5 bases, and 5 bases lay outside the gene matches. TCRdb's table, derived via immunoSEQ multiplex PCR, lists solely in-frame clones and lacks some. The table lists 170,000 or so clones, roughly nine tenths of them singletons. This sequence was found in an adult in good health. The specimen was peripheral blood, collected on day 0 of AZD1222 vaccination. The V gene is TRBV3-1 (or the pseudogene TRBV3-2), the J gene TRBJ2-3; 9 bases are a match to TRBD1. The CDR3 loop reads CASSGTGGIDTQYF. The CDR3 bases are TGTGCCAGCAGCGGTACAGGGGGCATAGATACGCAGTATTTT.